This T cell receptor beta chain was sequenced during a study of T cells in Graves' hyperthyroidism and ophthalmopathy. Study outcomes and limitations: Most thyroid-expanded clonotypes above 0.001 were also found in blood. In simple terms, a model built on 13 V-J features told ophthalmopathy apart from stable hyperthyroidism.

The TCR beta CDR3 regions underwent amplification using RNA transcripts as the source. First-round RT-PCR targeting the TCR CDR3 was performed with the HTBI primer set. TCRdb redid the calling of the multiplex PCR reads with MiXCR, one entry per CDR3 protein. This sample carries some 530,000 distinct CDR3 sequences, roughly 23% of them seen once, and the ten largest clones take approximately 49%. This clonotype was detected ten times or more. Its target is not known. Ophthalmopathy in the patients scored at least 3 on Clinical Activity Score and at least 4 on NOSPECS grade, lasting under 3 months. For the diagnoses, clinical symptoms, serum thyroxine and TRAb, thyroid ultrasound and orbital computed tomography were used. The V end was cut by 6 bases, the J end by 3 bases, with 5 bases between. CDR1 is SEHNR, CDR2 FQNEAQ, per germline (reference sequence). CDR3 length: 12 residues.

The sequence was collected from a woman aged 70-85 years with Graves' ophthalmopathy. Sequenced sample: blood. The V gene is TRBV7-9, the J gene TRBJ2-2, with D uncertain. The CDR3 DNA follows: TGTGCCAGCAGTCCTGACACCGGGGAGCTGTTTTTT. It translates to CASSPDTGELFF.